This note documents a single TCR beta chain sequence. The CDR3 totals 14 residues. CDR1 and CDR2 from the germline V gene are LGHDT and YNNKEL (reference sequence). Trimming took off 1 base at V and 3 bases at J, with 9 bases between the two ends. In the original processing: Counts of nucleated cells, estimated from reference gene primer amplification, were obtained. Data came from immunoSEQ multiplex PCR; TCRdb stores just in-frame clones and leaves some out. V and J calls and clone size follow that table, whereas D and trimming were derived from the DNA. The repertoire holds about 440,000 clones, roughly 87% seen once, with 1.5% to 2% in the top ten. This sample was included in a study of blood T cell repertoires in COVID-19. Study details: Samples of COVID-19 (acute and convalescent) were obtained from the United States, Italy and Spain.

Clinical history reported by participants formed the basis on which cohorts were assigned. Specimen: PBMCs or T cells enriched from blood (not recorded which). The chain is built from TRBV3-1 (or the pseudogene TRBV3-2) and TRBJ1-2; unclear D gene. This TCR was recovered from a woman between 18 and 29 years old with acute COVID-19. CDR3 sequence: CASSQAVRDYGYTF. In DNA, the CDR3 is TGTGCCAGCAGCCAAGCGGTTAGAGACTATGGCTACACCTTC.